These T cell receptor beta chains were read from a single sample in a study of a mutant IDH1 vaccine in newly diagnosed glioma. Their cognate antigens are unknown. Libraries were prepared by immunoSEQ multiplex PCR; TCRdb keeps only in-frame clonotypes and omits some of them. The table has about 68,000 clones, roughly 83% seen once. Source: PBMCs, taken from a glioma patient whose treatment included an IDH1 peptide vaccine. The receptors derive from a young man with glioma. Both conserved end residues are part of each CDR3. The D gene is left open where the match is weak. The listing skips clone size in some rows; elsewhere it reads once, few, many or a size class.

size | J | length | D | V | CDR3 | DNA
. | TRBJ2-7 | 12 | TRBD2 | TRBV2 | CASEASGREQYF | TGTGCCAGCGAGGCTAGCGGTCGCGAGCAGTACTTC
. | TRBJ1-2 | 14 | TRBD1 | TRBV10-3 | CAISENRGVDGYTF | TGTGCCATCAGTGAGAACAGGGGAGTGGATGGCTACACCTTC
. | TRBJ1-6 | 16 | . | TRBV6-5 | CASSYSRTGSNSPLHF | TGTGCCAGCAGTTACTCGAGAACAGGGTCGAATTCACCCCTCCACTTT
few | TRBJ1-5 | 13 | . | TRBV30 | CAWNMWANQPQHF | TGTGCCTGGAATATGTGGGCCAATCAGCCCCAGCATTTT
once | TRBJ2-7 | 13 | . | TRBV5-6 | CASTLLSSYEQYF | TGTGCCAGCACTCTATTAAGCTCCTACGAGCAGTACTTC
. | TRBJ1-1 | 11 | . | TRBV28 | CASTGHTEAFF | TGTGCCAGCACAGGGCACACTGAAGCTTTCTTT
. | TRBJ2-5 | 15 | . | TRBV9 | CASSPPVGQEETQYF | TGTGCCAGCAGCCCCCCCGTGGGTCAGGAAGAGACCCAGTACTTC
. | TRBJ1-3 | 15 | . | TRBV19 | CASSMVWTTGNTIYF | TGTGCCAGTAGCATGGTTTGGACTACAGGAAACACCATATATTTT
. | TRBJ2-3 | 15 | . | TRBV4-3 | CASSLSDGYTDTQYF | TGCGCCAGCAGCCTTTCGGACGGTTACACAGATACGCAGTATTTT
. | TRBJ2-1 | 17 | TRBD2 | TRBV5-4 | CASSLGWGRGRYNEQFF | TGTGCCAGCAGCTTGGGTTGGGGGAGGGGTAGGTACAATGAGCAGTTCTTC
few | TRBJ1-1 | 13 | . | TRBV5-1 | CASSLDRNTEAFF | TGCGCCAGCAGCTTGGACAGGAACACTGAAGCTTTCTTT
. | TRBJ2-5 | 13 | . | TRBV7-9 | CASSRPRPETQYF | TGTGCCAGCAGCCGCCCCCGTCCGGAGACCCAGTACTTC
. | TRBJ2-5 | 13 | . | TRBV5-6 | CASSLGQKETQYF | TGTGCCAGCAGCTTGGGGCAGAAAGAGACCCAGTACTTC
. | TRBJ2-7 | 13 | . | TRBV19 | CATEGQGWHEQYF | TGTGCCACAGAGGGTCAGGGGTGGCACGAGCAGTACTTC
. | TRBJ2-7 | 13 | . | TRBV5-4 | CASTDRNSYEQYF | TGTGCCAGCACCGACAGGAATTCCTACGAGCAGTACTTC
. | TRBJ1-2 | 16 | TRBD1 | TRBV7-2 | CASSQRRDRANYGYTF | TGTGCCAGCAGCCAACGTCGGGACAGGGCAAACTATGGCTACACCTTC
. | TRBJ1-4 | 15 | . | TRBV7-2 | CASSLMGLTNEKLFF | TGTGCCAGCAGCTTGATGGGTCTTACTAATGAAAAACTGTTTTTT
. | TRBJ1-4 | 14 | . | TRBV5-6 | CASSSGYTNEKLFF | TGTGCCAGCAGCTCAGGGTATACTAATGAAAAACTGTTTTTT
. | TRBJ1-2 | 15 | . | TRBV5-5 | CASSFGAGRIYGYTF | TGTGCCAGCAGCTTTGGGGCGGGACGGATATATGGCTACACCTTC
. | TRBJ1-3 | 12 | . | TRBV7-2 | CASSRDRNTIYF | TGTGCCAGCAGCCGGGACAGAAACACCATATATTTT
. | TRBJ2-7 | 14 | TRBD2 | TRBV19 | CASSTTSGGYEQYF | TGTGCCAGTAGTACGACTAGCGGGGGCTACGAGCAGTACTTC
. | TRBJ2-7 | 14 | TRBD1 | TRBV7-2 | CASSSYRGAYEQYF | TGTGCCAGCAGCTCATACAGGGGGGCCTACGAGCAGTACTTC
. | TRBJ1-1 | 14 | . | TRBV18 | CASSPQGSNTEAFF | TGTGCCAGCTCACCTCAGGGGTCGAACACTGAAGCTTTCTTT
. | TRBJ2-5 | 14 | . | TRBV7-9 | CASSPGYTQETQYF | TGTGCCAGCTCCCCGGGATACACACAAGAGACCCAGTACTTC
. | TRBJ2-1 | 18 | . | TRBV7-6 | CASSLAWELGVKVGEQFF | TGTGCCAGCAGCTTAGCTTGGGAACTAGGGGTAAAAGTTGGTGAGCAGTTCTTC
. | TRBJ1-4 | 15 | . | TRBV5-6 | CASSLGPGSIEKLFF | TGTGCCAGCAGCTTAGGACCGGGGAGTATTGAAAAACTGTTTTTT
. | TRBJ1-2 | 12 | . | TRBV30 | CAWSRQALGYTF | TGTGCCTGGAGTCGACAGGCTCTGGGCTACACCTTC
few | TRBJ1-5 | 15 | TRBD1 | TRBV18 | CASSLAGGGSQPQHF | TGTGCCAGCTCACTCGCAGGGGGCGGGAGTCAGCCCCAGCATTTT
. | TRBJ2-2 | 19 | TRBD2 | TRBV15 | CATSRDPRLAGKLTGELFF | TGTGCCACCAGCAGAGACCCCCGGCTAGCGGGGAAATTAACCGGGGAGCTGTTTTTT
. | TRBJ2-5 | 14 | . | TRBV2 | CASLLGPLQETQYF | TGTGCCAGTCTTCTAGGGCCATTACAAGAGACCCAGTACTTC
once | TRBJ2-6 | 13 | . | TRBV30 | CAWRPGGANVLTF | TGTGCCTGGAGACCCGGAGGGGCCAACGTCCTGACTTTC
. | TRBJ1-1 | 14 | TRBD1 | TRBV6-5 | CASTRQGVSTEAFF | TGTGCCAGCACTCGACAGGGGGTGTCGACTGAAGCTTTCTTT
. | TRBJ1-1 | 13 | . | TRBV4-3 | CASSQDLNTEAFF | TGCGCCAGCAGCCAAGATCTGAACACTGAAGCTTTCTTT
. | TRBJ1-2 | 14 | TRBD1 | TRBV5-1 | CASSRTGGNYGYTF | TGCGCCAGCAGCAGGACAGGGGGCAACTATGGCTACACCTTC
once | TRBJ2-3 | 11 | . | TRBV20-1 | CSVEGVDTQYF | TGCAGTGTTGAAGGCGTGGATACGCAGTATTTT
. | TRBJ2-7 | 15 | . | TRBV2 | CASSEAGDSYYEQYF | TGTGCCAGCAGTGAAGCGGGAGACAGTTACTACGAGCAGTACTTC
. | TRBJ1-4 | 15 | TRBD1 | TRBV9 | CASSVGQGRNEKLFF | TGTGCCAGCAGCGTAGGACAGGGACGCAATGAAAAACTGTTTTTT
. | TRBJ2-7 | 14 | TRBD2 | TRBV10-3 | CAISGVGGSTEQYF | TGTGCCATCAGTGGGGTGGGAGGGTCTACCGAGCAGTACTTC
. | TRBJ2-1 | 16 | TRBD1 | TRBV6-5 | CASSYPGQGAINEQFF | TGTGCCAGCAGTTACCCAGGACAGGGGGCCATCAATGAGCAGTTCTTC
. | TRBJ1-5 | 14 | . | TRBV6-4 | CASVIQGSNQPQHF | TGTGCCAGCGTGATTCAGGGAAGCAATCAGCCCCAGCATTTT
once | TRBJ2-7 | 11 | . | TRBV5-6 | CASSLNHEQYF | TGTGCCAGCAGCTTAAATCACGAGCAGTACTTC
. | TRBJ2-7 | 15 | . | TRBV4-1 | CASSLGQGGFYEQYF | TGCGCCAGCAGCCTCGGACAGGGAGGGTTCTACGAGCAGTACTTC